This T cell receptor beta chain stems from a study of T cells in Graves' hyperthyroidism and ophthalmopathy. This clonotype came up many times. Germline CDR1 reads MDHEN; CDR2 reads SYDVKM. Trimming cost V 3 bases and J 5 bases, with 13 bases left between them. The CDR3 consists of 14 residues. RNA transcripts yielded amplified TCR beta CDR3 regions. TCR CDR3 regions were first amplified by RT-PCR with HTBI primers. Each CDR3 protein gets one entry after TCRdb re-called the multiplex PCR reads with MiXCR. The sample lists under 350,000 distinct CDR3 sequences, roughly 21% occurring once. The sample consisted of blood. The rearrangement joins TRBV28 to TRBJ1-1; D possibly corresponds to TRBD1 (5 bases). This clonotype was sampled from a woman aged 45-65 years with Graves' hyperthyroidism. This chain's CDR3 is CASSFGGMGTEAFF. The CDR3 nucleotides are TGTGCCAGCAGTTTTGGGGGAATGGGTACTGAAGCTTTCTTT.